This entry concerns a single TCR beta chain. This clone has a single count. No cognate antigen has been identified for it. Base-call qualities are not available, and no considerably larger clone is one nucleotide away. The time point label on this specimen signifies: week 35, safety follow-up. A 20-mer mutant IDH1 peptide at 300 micrograms in Montanide made up each vaccine dose, which was injected subcutaneously together with topical imiquimod. Patients received eight vaccinations in weeks 1, 3, 5, 7, 11, 15, 19 and 23, corresponding to visits V03 through V10. Donors had newly diagnosed WHO grade 3 or 4 IDH1-mutant astrocytomas with loss of nuclear ATRX. The samples were drawn from NOA16, a multicentre, single-arm, open-label phase I trial in Germany that tested a mutant IDH1 peptide vaccine in humans for the first time. Genomic DNA for TCRB sequencing was extracted from EDTA blood using the DNeasy Blood and Tissue Kit.

The library came from the immunoSEQ multiplex PCR assay. Rearranged TCR beta chain sequences were amplified using the hsTCRB Kit according to the manufacturer's protocol. Sequencing of TCRB libraries was carried out on an Illumina MiSeq. In the authors' own workflow: The kit vendor's proprietary platform handled demultiplexing, trimming and gene mapping. TCRdb limited this immuneACCESS table to in-frame rearrangements with V and J called. A share of clones is missing; checked studies link under half to unresolved V genes, and the rest is unexplained. From that table come the V and J calls and clone size; the DNA was used to work out D and trimming. In this sample the table shows some 46,000 clones, 80% to 95% of which occur a single time. In total, the top ten clones hold 2% to 2.5% of the sample. The data were obtained in a study of a mutant IDH1 vaccine in newly diagnosed glioma (dated by TCRdb to about 2021). About the full investigation: Vaccination began 4-6 weeks after radiotherapy alone, or alongside temozolomide cycles in the chemotherapy-containing groups. Of the approximately 33 patients who were treated, about 60% were male and 37.5% were female, and the mean age was approximately 40 years. Prior to enrollment, standard therapy consisting of radiotherapy alone, temozolomide alone, or radiochemotherapy with temozolomide had been administered to patients, with the combination being received by most patients. The week-35 safety follow-up took place at visit V12, and the week-47 end of study took place at visit V13. Peripheral blood was drawn at six visits: V03 (baseline), V05, V07, V10, V12 and V13. For exploratory analyses, about 25 treated patients had longitudinal TCRB deep sequencing done wherever samples were available.

The study at large found these results: It was noted by the authors that analyses of patient blood samples could not be reproduced owing to sample limitations. Availability determined which PBMC samples were chosen for TCRB deep sequencing. Pseudoprogression seemed to be unrelated to changes in the top peripheral T cell clonotypes found by TCRB sequencing. Immune responses induced by the vaccine were seen in about 93% of patients across multiple MHC alleles.

The CDR1 and CDR2 encoded by the germline V gene (reference sequence) are SEHNR and FQNEAQ. The germline ends are 13 bases apart after V is trimmed by 6 bases and J by 2 bases. Measured from the cysteine to the phenylalanine, the CDR3 is 15 residues long. Only the CDR3 part of the read is kept: 45 bases, read in frame from the first base. The sequence was obtained from a man aged 50 or older with glioma. The chain is made from TRBV7-9 and TRBJ2-2, with a tentative D gene TRBD2 over 5 matching bases. The sample was PBMCs, taken from a glioma patient whose treatment included an IDH1 peptide vaccine. In nucleotide form, the sequence is TGTGCCAGCAGGGGGATGAGGGCCAACACCGGGGAGCTGTTTTTT. It translates to CASRGMRANTGELFF. Extended through the reference TRBV7-9 and TRBJ2-2 proteins, this CDR3 yields the full variable domain: DTGVSQNPRHKITKRGQNVTFRCDPISEHNRLYWYRQTLGQGPEFLTYFQNEAQLEKSRLLSDRFSAERPKGSFSTLEIQRTEQGDSAMYLCASRGMRANTGELFFGEGSRLTVL.